This record looks at one T cell receptor (beta chain) sequence and its context. This clonotype was counted many times. The antigen it recognizes is unknown. No much larger clone exists at a distance of one base, and base qualities are not known. CDR1 SGHTA and CDR2 FQGNSA were looked up in the germline V gene. The CDR3 sequence holds 13 residues, the cysteine and phenylalanine included. The DNA shown is the 39-base CDR3, in frame from base 1. Between the V and J ends, shortened by 3 bases and 3 bases respectively, the junction contains 9 bases. These data belong to a study of T-cell reconstitution after alpha-beta-depleted transplantation in children (dated by TCRdb to the mid-2010s). Regarding the study in general: Using TCR repertoire profiling, the study quantitatively followed how T-cell immune reconstitution unfolded in children after TCRalphabeta/CD19-depleted allogeneic hematopoietic cell transplantation.

Libraries were made using PCR. The listed sequencing device is Illumina HiSeq 2500. Molecular barcoding was employed in the preparation of TCR libraries, with unique molecular identifiers being used to normalize TCRbeta repertoire quantification. TCRdb applied fastp at Q25 and MiXCR to the public reads, then kept only in-frame beta chains. Rows with a matching CDR3 protein are joined into one entry that keeps the most common DNA and genes. The sample profile shows 350,000 to 450,000 distinct CDR3 sequences; less than 15% of them were found once. The biggest ten clones account for 4% to 5.5% of the sample.

This TCR was sampled from a human donor who donated a stem cell graft to a child with Fanconi anemia. This chain joins TRBV7-2 to TRBJ2-7; a tentative D call is TRBD2 (5 bases match). Material: PBMCs, obtained from the stem cell graft. The CDR3 protein: CASSLAGHYEQYF. The nucleotides read TGTGCCAGCAGCTTGGCGGGTCACTACGAGCAGTACTTC.